This entry lists 22 T cell receptor beta chains sequenced from one sample in a study of tumor-infiltrating lymphocytes in primary liver carcinoma. Both RNA and DNA were isolated together from around 20-30 mg of bulk tissue that had not been sorted. Starting material of about 0.45 ug total RNA yielded TCR beta cDNA via a constant-region primer. Nested multiplex PCR, run for three rounds with slightly modified ARM-PCR, yielded TCR beta libraries. Both of the initial two PCR rounds ran for roughly 11 cycles and employed TRBV1-TRBV30 forward primers alongside a C-beta reverse primer. From the multiplex PCR reads, TCRdb called clonotypes with MiXCR, one entry per CDR3 protein. The sample has 90,000 to 140,000 distinct CDR3 sequences; approximately 82% are singletons. The sample taken for sequencing was liver tumor tissue from sampling region 3. Subset: tumor region T3, left-lateral pole. These receptors were collected from a man aged 35-49 years with primary liver carcinoma and hepatitis B virus infection.

Details on this clonotype: The junction does not match germline at one end; this may be a read error. The V and J genes are TRBV11-2 and TRBJ2-7; 7 bases match TRBD2. Germline V gene sequence: CDR1 SGHAT, CDR2 FQNNGV. The CDR3 loop spans 17 amino acids. Written as DNA, the CDR3 is TGTGCTAGCAGCTTAACAACTTCCACTAGCGCACCCAACGAGCAGTACTTC. This gives the protein CASSLTTSTSAPNEQYF. The full variable domain, in which reference TRBV11-2 and TRBJ2-7 provide the parts outside the CDR3, is EAGVAQSPRYKIIEKRQSVAFWCNPISGHATLYWYQQILGQGPKLLIQFQNNGVVDDSQLPKDRFSAERLKGVDSTLKIQPAKLEDSAVYLCASSLTTSTSAPNEQYFGPGTRLTVT.

For the CDR3, the DNA is TGTGCCAGCTTTGACACTAGCGGGAGTTGTGAGCAGTTCTTC. Translation: CASFDTSGSCEQFF. The chain recombines TRBV21-1 with TRBJ2-1; the tabulated D call, TRBD2, remains unverified against the DNA. TRBV21-1 is a documented pseudogene. This CDR3 is 14 amino acids long.

With regard to this clonotype: One end of the junction is discordant with germline, which a read error may explain. The J gene is TRBJ1-6, the V gene TRBV4-3, with 7 bases aligning to TRBD1. The CDR3 is made up of 15 amino acids. Germline V gene data show CDR1 as LGHNA and CDR2 as YSLEER. CDR3 protein: CTSSQGQLYNSPLHF. The CDR3 nucleotides are TGCACCAGTAGCCAGGGACAGCTCTATAATTCACCCCTCCACTTT.

For this clonotype: This may stem from a read error, because a much larger clone lies one nucleotide away. The chain links TRBV28 to TRBJ2-3; 7 nucleotides match TRBD1. CDR3 length equals 16 residues. Germline CDR1 is MDHEN and CDR2 is SYDVKM. DNA for the CDR3: TGTGCCAGCAGTTCCCCCGTAGGGTCTGGGACAGAAACGCAGTATTTT. It specifies CASSSPVGSGTETQYF.

The sample holds many counts of this clonotype. J is TRBJ1-5 and V is TRBV10-3, with D perhaps TRBD1 (5 bases). This CDR3 is 15 amino acids long. The V and J ends lost 6 bases and 4 bases respectively, with 16 bases between them. Per the germline V gene, CDR1 is ENHRY and CDR2 is SYGVKD. CDR3 DNA: TGTGCCATCAGAGATGACGACAGCCAAAATCAGCCCCAGCATTTT. Translation gives CAIRDDDSQNQPQHF.

V is TRBV6-6 and J is TRBJ2-3; a possible D gene is TRBD1 (5 bases). This CDR3 region has 14 residues. With 7 bases removed from V and 5 bases from J, the gap between germline ends came to 16 bases. CDR1 and CDR2 from the germline V gene are MNHNY and SVGAGI (reference sequence). Here the CDR3 reads CASNRISQGDTQYF. The CDR3 nucleotides are TGTGCCAGCAATCGGATTAGCCAGGGAGATACGCAGTATTTT.

As to this clonotype: At one boundary the junction diverges from the germline segment, which might be a read error. The chain has TRBV11-2 and TRBJ1-5; no clear D. The CDR3 covers 13 residues. Germline V gives CDR1 SGHAT, CDR2 FQNNGV. The CDR3 spells CASNLDRDQPSIF. DNA of the CDR3: TGTGCCAGCAACCTGGACCGCGATCAGCCCAGCATTTTT.

With regard to this clonotype: Being one base from a much bigger clone, this may be a read error. The V gene is TRBV28, the J gene TRBJ2-1; TRBD2 is a possible D gene (6 bases). This CDR3 comprises 14 residues. V lost 5 bases, J lost 7 bases, and 15 bases lay in between. Germline CDR1 is MDHEN and CDR2 is SYDVKM. CDR3: CASSPSEEGNEQFF. The CDR3 DNA is TGTGCCAGCAGTCCGTCGGAGGAGGGAAATGAGCAGTTCTTC.

Of note for this clonotype: An end of the junction differs from the germline gene, which may be a read error. The V gene is TRBV4-2, the J gene TRBJ2-1; 8 bases are a match to TRBD2. The CDR3 is 15 residues long. CDR1 and CDR2 from the germline V gene are LGHNA and YNFKEQ. CDR3 residues: CATPRTSKSLNEQIF. Here the CDR3 DNA reads TGTGCCACCCCTCGGACTAGCAAGAGCTTAAATGAGCAGATCTTC.

The chain links TRBV5-6 to TRBJ2-1, with 10 bases lining up with TRBD2. The CDR3 extends over 16 amino acids. Trimming cost V 4 bases and J 6 bases; bases outside gene matches: 10. The germline V gene has CDR1 SGHDT and CDR2 YYEEEE. The CDR3 sequence: CASSQSGSGRVNEQFF. CDR3 nucleotide sequence: TGTGCCAGCAGCCAGTCTGGGAGCGGGAGGGTCAATGAGCAGTTCTTC.

In the case of this clonotype: Germline is not matched at one junction end, which may reflect a read error. V and J are TRBV12-3 or TRBV12-4 and TRBJ2-7; D is undetermined. The CDR3 is 11 residues long. CDR3 region: CAISSTYELYF. The CDR3 DNA is TGTGCCATCAGTTCCACCTACGAGCTGTACTTC.

The chain has TRBV29-1 and TRBJ2-2; D gene unclear. The V end was cut by 4 bases, the J end by 5 bases, with 17 bases between. This CDR3 region has 15 residues. Germline loops: CDR1 SQVTM, CDR2 ANQGSEA. The CDR3 bases are TGCAGCGTTGCGGTGAGCGTAGGGCGAACCGGGGAGCTGTTTTTT. Protein sequence: CSVAVSVGRTGELFF.

This clonotype appeared a single time. V gene TRBV29-1 combines with J gene TRBJ1-1; TRBD1 might be the D (5 bases). The CDR3 contains 12 residues. CDR1 is SQVTM and CDR2 is ANQGSEA in the germline V gene. V lost 8 bases and J 6 bases, leaving 16 bases between the germline ends. CDR3 loop: CSIYQSRAEAFF. The DNA for the CDR3 is TGCAGCATCTATCAGAGCAGGGCTGAAGCTTTCTTT.

This chain uses TRBV20-1 with TRBJ2-3; D assignment may be TRBD1 or TRBD2 (6 bases each). The V end lost 8 bases, the J end lost 4 bases, and 13 bases lay between the germline ends. Germline V gene sequence: CDR1 DFQATT, CDR2 SNEGSKA (reference sequence). The CDR3 sequence is 12 residues long. Written as DNA, the CDR3 is TGCAGTCCAAAGGGGGGCGCAGATACGCAGTATTTT. Translating gives CSPKGGADTQYF.

About this clonotype: Given the absence of the conserved phenylalanine or tryptophan at the CDR3 end, a read error is likely. The chain has TRBV7-3 and TRBJ2-5; 7 bases fit TRBD2. Germline V lookup: CDR1 SGHTA, CDR2 FQGTGA. The length of the CDR3 is 16 residues. V dropped 0 bases and J dropped 5; count of bases not matched to a gene: 9. The CDR3 loop reads CASSLTAPSGGETQYY. In DNA form, the CDR3 reads TGTGCCAGCAGCTTAACAGCGCCTAGCGGAGGGGAGACCCAGTACTAC.

Turning to this clonotype: In this CDR3 the conserved last residue, phenylalanine or tryptophan, is missing, so a read error is likely. The chain links TRBV5-1 to TRBJ2-5, with D perhaps TRBD1 (6 bases). Germline CDR1 and CDR2: SGHRS and YFSETQ. The CDR3 covers 15 residues. CDR3 DNA: TGCGCCAGCAGCCCATTGGGGGTCAGGGGAGAGAGCCAGTACTTA. Amino acid sequence: CASSPLGVRGESQYL.

In regard to this clonotype: The CDR3 does not close with the conserved phenylalanine or tryptophan, likely indicating a read error. This chain connects TRBV14 to TRBJ2-1; D may match TRBD1 or TRBD2 (5 bases each). CDR1 SGHDN and CDR2 FVKESK come from the germline V gene. Trimming removed 10 bases from V and 12 bases from J, with 25 bases in between. The CDR3 runs 14 residues. Here the CDR3 DNA reads TGTGCCAAGAGCCAAGGAAGGGCGTCGAGGGGGCAGTTCATC. It encodes CAKSQGRASRGQFI.

This sequence joins TRBV10-3 and TRBJ1-5, with D perhaps TRBD1 (6 bases). V lost 2 bases and J 6 bases, leaving 8 bases between the germline ends. This CDR3 has 13 amino acids. Germline CDR1 and CDR2: ENHRY and SYGVKD. The CDR3 spells CAISEQTGQPQHF. The CDR3 DNA reads as TGTGCCATCAGTGAGCAGACAGGTCAGCCCCAGCATTTT.

About this clonotype: This sequence may be a read error, since a much larger clone differs from it by one base. The chain employs TRBV28 and TRBJ2-7; 9 bases align to TRBD2. The CDR3 covers 16 residues. Per germline, CDR1 MDHEN and CDR2 SYDVKM. After removal of 6 bases from V and 2 bases from J, the junction contained 11 bases not matched to a gene. The CDR3 sequence is CASSMPAGGPTYEQYF. CDR3 sequence (DNA): TGTGCCAGCAGCATGCCGGCGGGAGGGCCAACCTACGAGCAGTACTTC.

As concerns this clonotype: Given a much more abundant clone one base away, this may be a read error. The V and J genes are TRBV5-1 and TRBJ2-1; TRBD2 might be the D (6 bases). The CDR3 runs to 16 residues. Germline V gene data show CDR1 as SGHRS and CDR2 as YFSETQ. Trimming cost V 0 bases and J 7 bases, with 17 bases left between them. DNA of the CDR3: TGCGCCAGCAGCTTGGGAATGGCGGGAAGGGGAAATGAGCAGTTCTTC. Its translation is CASSLGMAGRGNEQFF. Supplemented by reference TRBV5-1 and TRBJ2-1, the full variable domain reads KAGVTQTPRYLIKTRGQQVTLSCSPISGHRSVSWYQQTPGQGLQFLFEYFSETQRNKGNFPGRFSGRQFSNSRSEMNVSTLELGDSALYLCASSLGMAGRGNEQFFGPGTRLTVL.

As concerns this clonotype: The CDR3 does not end in the conserved phenylalanine or tryptophan, so this is likely a read error. V usage is TRBV28 and J usage is TRBJ2-1, with D perhaps matching TRBD2 (5 bases). CDR3 length: 13 residues. Germline-derived CDR1 and CDR2 are MDHEN and SYDVKM. The CDR3 loop is CASSWASLDEQFS. CDR3 nucleotide sequence: TGTGCCAGCAGTTGGGCTAGCCTGGATGAACAGTTCTCC.

To note about this clonotype: The junction shows a germline mismatch at one end, possibly a read error. This chain connects TRBV14 to TRBJ2-3; 8 bases align to TRBD1. The germline CDR1 and CDR2 sequences are SGHDN and FVKESK. The CDR3 contains 17 residues. CDR3 in amino acids: CASSQRKSWTGTDTQYF. In DNA, the CDR3 is TGTGCCAGCAGCCAACGAAAATCCTGGACAGGGACAGATACACAGTATTTT.